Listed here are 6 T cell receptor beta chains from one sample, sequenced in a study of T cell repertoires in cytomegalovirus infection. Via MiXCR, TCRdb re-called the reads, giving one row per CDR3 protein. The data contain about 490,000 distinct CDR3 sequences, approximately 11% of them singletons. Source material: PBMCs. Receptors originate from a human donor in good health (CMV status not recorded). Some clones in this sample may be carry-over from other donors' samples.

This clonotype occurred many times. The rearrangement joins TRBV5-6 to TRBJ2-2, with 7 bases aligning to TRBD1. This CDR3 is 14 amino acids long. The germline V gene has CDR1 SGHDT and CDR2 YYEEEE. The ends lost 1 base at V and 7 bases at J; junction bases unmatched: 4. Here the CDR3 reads CASSLPQGVGELFF. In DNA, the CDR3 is TGTGCCAGCAGCTTGCCCCAGGGGGTCGGGGAGCTGTTTTTT.

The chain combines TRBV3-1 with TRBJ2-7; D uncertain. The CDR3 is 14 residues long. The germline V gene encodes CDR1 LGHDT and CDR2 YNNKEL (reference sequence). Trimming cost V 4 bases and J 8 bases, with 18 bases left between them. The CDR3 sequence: CASSPGPPETKQYF. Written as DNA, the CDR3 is TGTGCCAGCAGCCCCGGTCCTCCAGAGACGAAGCAGTACTTC.

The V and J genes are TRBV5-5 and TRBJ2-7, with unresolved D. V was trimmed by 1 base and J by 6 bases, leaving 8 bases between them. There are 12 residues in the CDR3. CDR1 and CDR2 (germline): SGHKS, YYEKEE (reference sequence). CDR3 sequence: CASSLMGGEQYF. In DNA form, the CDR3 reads TGTGCCAGCAGCTTGATGGGTGGCGAGCAGTACTTC.

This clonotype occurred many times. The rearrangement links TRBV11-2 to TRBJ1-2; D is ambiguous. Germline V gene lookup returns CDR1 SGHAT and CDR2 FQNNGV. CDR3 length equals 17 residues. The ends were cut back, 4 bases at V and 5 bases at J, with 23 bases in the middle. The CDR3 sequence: CASSSRDQRPGAYGYTF. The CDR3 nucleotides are TGTGCCAGCAGCTCCCGGGATCAAAGACCCGGAGCGTATGGCTACACCTTC.

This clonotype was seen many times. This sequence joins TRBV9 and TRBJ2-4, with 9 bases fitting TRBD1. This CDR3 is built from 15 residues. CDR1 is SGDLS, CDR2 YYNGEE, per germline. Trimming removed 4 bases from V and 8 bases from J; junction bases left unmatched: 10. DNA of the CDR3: TGTGCCAGCAGCCCTCGGACAGGGGTAGACGACATTCAGTACTTC. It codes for CASSPRTGVDDIQYF.

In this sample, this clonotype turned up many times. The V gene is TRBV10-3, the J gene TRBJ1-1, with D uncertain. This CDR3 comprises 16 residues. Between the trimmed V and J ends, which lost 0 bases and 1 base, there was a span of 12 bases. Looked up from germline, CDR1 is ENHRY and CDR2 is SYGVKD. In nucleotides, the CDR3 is TGTGCCATCAGTGAGTCCGCGAGGCGGGGGAACACTGAAGCTTTCTTT. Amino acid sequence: CAISESARRGNTEAFF.